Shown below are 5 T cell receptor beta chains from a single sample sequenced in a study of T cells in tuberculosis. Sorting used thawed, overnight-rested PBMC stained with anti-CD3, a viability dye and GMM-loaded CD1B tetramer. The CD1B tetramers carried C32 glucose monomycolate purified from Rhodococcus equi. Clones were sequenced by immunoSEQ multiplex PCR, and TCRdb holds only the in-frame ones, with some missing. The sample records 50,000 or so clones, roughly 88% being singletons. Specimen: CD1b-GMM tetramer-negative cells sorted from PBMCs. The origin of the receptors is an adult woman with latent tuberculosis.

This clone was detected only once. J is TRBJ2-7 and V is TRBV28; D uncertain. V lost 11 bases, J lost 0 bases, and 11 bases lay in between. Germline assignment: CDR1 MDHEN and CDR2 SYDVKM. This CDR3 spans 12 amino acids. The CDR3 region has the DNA TGTGCCGGAGCACGAGACTCCTACGAGCAGTACTTC. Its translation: CAGARDSYEQYF.

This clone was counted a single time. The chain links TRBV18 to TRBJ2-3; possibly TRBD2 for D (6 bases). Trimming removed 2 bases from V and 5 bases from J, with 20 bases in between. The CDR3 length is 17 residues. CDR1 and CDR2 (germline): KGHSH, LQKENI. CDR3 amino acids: CASSPARDSSNRDTQYF. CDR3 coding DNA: TGTGCCAGCTCACCAGCTCGGGACTCATCTAACCGAGATACGCAGTATTTT.

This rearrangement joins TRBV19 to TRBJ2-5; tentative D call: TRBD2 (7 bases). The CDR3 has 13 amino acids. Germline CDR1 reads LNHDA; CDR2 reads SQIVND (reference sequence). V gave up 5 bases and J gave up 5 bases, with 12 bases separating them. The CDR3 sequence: CASSQGRGETQYF. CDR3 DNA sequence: TGTGCCAGTAGTCAGGGGCGGGGGGAGACCCAGTACTTC. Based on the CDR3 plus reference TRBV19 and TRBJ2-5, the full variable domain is DGGITQSPKYLFRKEGQNVTLSCEQNLNHDAMYWYRQDPGQGLRLIYYSQIVNDFQKGDIAEGYSVSREKKESFPLTVTSAQKNPTAFYLCASSQGRGETQYFGPGTRLLVL.

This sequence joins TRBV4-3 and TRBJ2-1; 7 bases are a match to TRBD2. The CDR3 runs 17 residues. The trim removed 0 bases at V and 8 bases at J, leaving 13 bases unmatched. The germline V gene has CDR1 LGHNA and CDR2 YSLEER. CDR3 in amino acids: CASSQDAPGLVFHEQFF. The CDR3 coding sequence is TGCGCCAGCAGCCAAGATGCCCCAGGACTAGTGTTTCATGAGCAGTTCTTC.

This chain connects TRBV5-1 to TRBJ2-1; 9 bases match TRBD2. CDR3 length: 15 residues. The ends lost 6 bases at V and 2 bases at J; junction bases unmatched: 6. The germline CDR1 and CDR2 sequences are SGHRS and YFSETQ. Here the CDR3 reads CASTRIAGAYNEQFF. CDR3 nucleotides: TGCGCCAGCACCAGAATAGCGGGGGCCTACAATGAGCAGTTCTTC. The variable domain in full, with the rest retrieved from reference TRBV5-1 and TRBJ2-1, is KAGVTQTPRYLIKTRGQQVTLSCSPISGHRSVSWYQQTPGQGLQFLFEYFSETQRNKGNFPGRFSGRQFSNSRSEMNVSTLELGDSALYLCASTRIAGAYNEQFFGPGTRLTVL.